This TCR beta chain was retrieved from a study of blood T cell repertoires in COVID-19. V shed 0 bases and J shed 2 bases, with 12 bases lying between them. The V gene's germline CDR1 is SGHRS and CDR2 YFSETQ. The CDR3 spans 15 residues. This clone is a singleton in its sample. Original handling: Researchers report that nucleated cell counts were estimated from reference gene primer amplification. The assay was immunoSEQ multiplex PCR, and TCRdb's table has in-frame clones only and misses some. D and trimming were read from the DNA, whereas the V and J calls and clone size are those reported in that table. The sample lists about 240,000 clones, 86% seen once, with over 9% in the top ten.

The TCR was taken from a man at least 80 years old with acute or convalescent COVID-19. Source material: peripheral blood. The rearrangement links TRBV5-1 to TRBJ2-7; weak D call: TRBD1 (6 bases). CDR3 bases: TGCGCCAGCAGCTTGGCTGCCGGACAGACCTACGAGCAGTACTTC. It specifies CASSLAAGQTYEQYF.